This note documents a single TCR beta chain sequence. This entry comes from a study of blood T cell repertoires in COVID-19. As for the study in general: COVID-19 samples from acute and convalescent phases originated in the United States, Italy and Spain. From T cells, B-cell-depleted T cells, or PBMCs came the material, which was cDNA or gDNA.

The CDR3 length is 17 residues. Per the germline V gene, CDR1 is MNHEY and CDR2 is SMNVEV (reference sequence). V was trimmed by 2 bases and J by 1 base, leaving 17 bases between them. The authors' processing: Estimation of nucleated cell counts relied on the amplification of reference gene primers. Assay: immunoSEQ multiplex PCR; the TCRdb copy retains only in-frame clones and omits some. V, J and clone size are those of that table, while D and trimming were read from the DNA. The sample includes 75,000 to 95,000 clones, roughly 88% of them seen just once. The TCR originated in a human donor in a cohort sampled during active COVID-19. The sample taken for sequencing was peripheral blood. This sequence joins TRBV27 and TRBJ1-2; tentative D call: TRBD1 (6 bases). The CDR3 reads CASSLTGTHLYNYGYTF. Written as DNA, the CDR3 is TGTGCCAGCAGTTTAACAGGGACCCACCTTTATAACTATGGCTACACCTTC.